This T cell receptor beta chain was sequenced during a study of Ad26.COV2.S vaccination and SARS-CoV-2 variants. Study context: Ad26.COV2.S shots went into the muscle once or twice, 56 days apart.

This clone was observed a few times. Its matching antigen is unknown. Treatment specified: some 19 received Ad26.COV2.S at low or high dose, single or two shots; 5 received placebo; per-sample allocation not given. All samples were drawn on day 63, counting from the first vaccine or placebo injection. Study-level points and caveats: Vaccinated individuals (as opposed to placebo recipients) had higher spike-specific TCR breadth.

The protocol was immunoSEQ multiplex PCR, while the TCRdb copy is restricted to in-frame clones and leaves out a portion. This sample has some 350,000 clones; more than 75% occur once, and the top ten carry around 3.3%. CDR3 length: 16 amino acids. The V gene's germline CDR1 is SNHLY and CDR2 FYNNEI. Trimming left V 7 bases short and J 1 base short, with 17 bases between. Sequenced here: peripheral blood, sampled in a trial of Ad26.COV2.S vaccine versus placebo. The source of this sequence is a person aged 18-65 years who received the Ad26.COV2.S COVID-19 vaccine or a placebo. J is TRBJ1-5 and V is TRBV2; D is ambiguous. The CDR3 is CASTESPTGSNQPQHF. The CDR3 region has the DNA TGTGCCAGCACAGAATCCCCCACGGGGAGCAATCAGCCCCAGCATTTT.